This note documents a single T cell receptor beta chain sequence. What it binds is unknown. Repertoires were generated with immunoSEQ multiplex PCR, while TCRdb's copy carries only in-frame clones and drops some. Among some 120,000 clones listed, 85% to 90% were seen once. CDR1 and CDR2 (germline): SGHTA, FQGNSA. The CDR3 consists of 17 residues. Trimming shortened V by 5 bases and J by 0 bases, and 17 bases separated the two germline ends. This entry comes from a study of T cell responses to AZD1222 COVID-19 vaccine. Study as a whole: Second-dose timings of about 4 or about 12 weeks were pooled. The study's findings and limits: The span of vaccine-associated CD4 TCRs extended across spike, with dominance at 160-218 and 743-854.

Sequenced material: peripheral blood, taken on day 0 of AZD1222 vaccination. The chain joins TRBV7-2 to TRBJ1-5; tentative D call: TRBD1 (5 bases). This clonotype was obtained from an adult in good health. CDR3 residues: CASSPPGKPDSNQPQHF. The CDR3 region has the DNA TGTGCCAGCAGCCCCCCAGGGAAGCCCGATAGCAATCAGCCCCAGCATTTT.